This T cell receptor (beta chain) was obtained from a study of regulatory T cells in long-lasting Graves disease. Study-wide results and limits: Relative to new patients (966), persistent patients exhibited greater sharing of public clonotypes (around 3,000).

The CDR3 consists of 16 residues. V gave up 1 base and J gave up 0 bases, with 10 bases separating them. CDR1 MGHRA and CDR2 YSYEKL come from the germline V gene. Libraries of TCR beta came from iRepertoire HTBI primers plus Arm-PCR of CDR3 regions. Each CDR3 protein is one row after TCRdb ran MiXCR on the multiplex PCR reads. The table records approximately 560,000 distinct CDR3 sequences, roughly 15% of them present only once. Time point defined: newly diagnosed GD, antithyroid drugs for less than 3 months. The TCR library was prepared using RNA isolated from PBMCs. As for this clonotype: Its antigen is undetermined.

The same data also went into a second study, on T cells in Graves' hyperthyroidism and ophthalmopathy. This second study notes: These patients, aged 18 to 65, had recently diagnosed hyperthyroidism lasting under 2 months. Criteria for exclusion of patients were uncontrolled infection, other autoimmune disease, pregnancy or lactation.

The chain joins TRBV4-1 to TRBJ2-4; D is perhaps TRBD1 or TRBD2 (5 bases each). The sample was peripheral blood mononuclear cells (PBMCs), taken at new diagnosis, from a patient treated with antithyroid drugs. The TCR sequence derives from a man aged 18 to 30 with Graves disease. The CDR3 protein is CASSQVGDLAKNIQYF. CDR3 bases: TGCGCCAGCAGCCAAGTGGGGGACCTAGCCAAAAACATTCAGTACTTC.